A selection of T cell receptor beta chains follows, all from one sample in a study of beta chain features in type 1 diabetes. Using immunoSEQ multiplex PCR, the repertoire was profiled, and TCRdb retains in-frame clones only, with some absent. Altogether 130,000 to 150,000 clones are present, just over 9% being singletons, with the ten largest covering roughly 0.74%. The sample consisted of central memory CD4+ T cells from blood. The receptors shown here come from a man in his late teens or twenties in good health. Each CDR3 is given with its conserved first and last residue. The order of the fields is CDR3 protein, CDR3 DNA, J gene, D gene, clone size, V gene. A D gene is named only where the DNA matches it firmly. Clone sizes are given selectively: once, few, many, or a class where the clone is expanded.

CASSLQGAYGNTIYF | TGTGCCAGCAGCTTACAGGGGGCGTATGGAAACACCATATATTTT | TRBJ1-3 | TRBD1 | - | TRBV7-2
CASRGPSSYNEQFF | TGTGCCAGCAGGGGCCCCAGCTCCTACAATGAGCAGTTCTTC | TRBJ2-1 | - | many | TRBV28
CASSPSSYNSPLHF | TGTGCCAGCAGCCCGAGCTCCTATAATTCACCCCTCCACTTT | TRBJ1-6 | - | few | TRBV28
CASSLDPFPNLQYF | TGTGCCAGCAGCTTAGACCCGTTCCCGAACCTACAGTATTTT | TRBJ2-3 | - | - | TRBV11-2
CASSPGQGRGYTF | TGTGCCAGCAGTCCGGGACAGGGTAGGGGCTACACCTTC | TRBJ1-2 | TRBD1 | many | TRBV7-3
CASSISYRGNYGYTF | TGTGCCAGTAGTATCAGTTACAGGGGTAACTATGGCTACACCTTC | TRBJ1-2 | TRBD1 | - | TRBV19
CASSPPGTGYGNTIYF | TGTGCCAGCAGTCCCCCCGGGACAGGGTATGGAAACACCATATATTTT | TRBJ1-3 | TRBD1 | few | TRBV28
CASSLVDRDYGYTF | TGTGCCAGCAGCTTAGTAGACAGAGACTATGGCTACACCTTC | TRBJ1-2 | - | - | TRBV7-2
CASSYPGLAGYEQYF | TGTGCCAGCAGTTACCCCGGACTAGCGGGATACGAGCAGTACTTC | TRBJ2-7 | TRBD2 | - | TRBV28
CSVPGGLGTEAFF | TGCAGCGTTCCGGGGGGCCTCGGGACTGAAGCTTTCTTT | TRBJ1-1 | - | few | TRBV29-1
CASSMQGMSYGYTF | TGTGCCAGCAGCATGCAGGGTATGAGCTATGGCTACACCTTC | TRBJ1-2 | - | few | TRBV7-8
CASSDKFRRNLSNQPQHF | TGTGCCAGCAGTGATAAGTTCCGGCGGAATCTTAGCAATCAGCCCCAGCATTTT | TRBJ1-5 | - | few | TRBV25-1
CASSLGLAGRGEQYF | TGTGCCAGCAGCTTAGGGCTAGCCGGGCGGGGCGAGCAGTACTTC | TRBJ2-7 | - | few | TRBV11-2
CASSVGTGHGGSPLHF | TGTGCCAGCAGCGTAGGCACAGGGCACGGAGGATCACCCCTCCACTTT | TRBJ1-6 | - | - | TRBV9
CSASDRGNQPQHF | TGCAGTGCCTCGGACAGGGGAAATCAGCCCCAGCATTTT | TRBJ1-5 | TRBD1 | - | TRBV29-1
CASSLTGPTDTQYF | TGTGCCAGCAGCTTAACTGGCCCCACAGATACGCAGTATTTT | TRBJ2-3 | - | few | TRBV7-3
CASSLFPVGQGGNYEQYF | TGTGCCAGCAGTTTATTTCCAGTAGGGCAGGGTGGAAATTACGAGCAGTACTTC | TRBJ2-7 | - | few | TRBV27
CASSRDRYTEAFF | TGTGCCAGCTCCCGGGACAGATACACTGAAGCTTTCTTT | TRBJ1-1 | TRBD1 | - | TRBV5-6
CASSQTHGQGASGYTF | TGCGCCAGCAGCCAAACGCATGGACAGGGGGCTAGTGGCTACACCTTC | TRBJ1-2 | TRBD1 | - | TRBV4-3
CASRQYGTGYSGELFF | TGTGCCAGCAGACAATACGGGACAGGGTACTCCGGGGAGCTGTTTTTT | TRBJ2-2 | TRBD1 | - | TRBV7-2
CASSPGPGRPEQYF | TGTGCCAGCAGCCCGGGGCCAGGGAGGCCCGAGCAGTACTTC | TRBJ2-7 | - | - | TRBV6-5
CAWSAKETQYF | TGTGCCTGGAGTGCAAAAGAGACCCAGTACTTC | TRBJ2-5 | - | - | TRBV30
CASSIANREKLFF | TGTGCCAGTAGTATCGCTAACAGGGAAAAACTGTTTTTT | TRBJ1-4 | - | - | TRBV19
CASSYYRLNEQFF | TGTGCCAGCAGTTACTATCGTCTCAATGAGCAGTTCTTC | TRBJ2-1 | - | - | TRBV6-5
CASSVTSGGAGVRETQYF | TGTGCCAGCAGTGTGACTAGCGGGGGGGCTGGAGTAAGGGAGACCCAGTACTTC | TRBJ2-5 | TRBD2 | - | TRBV2
CASSHSGYEQYF | TGTGCCAGCAGCCACTCCGGGTACGAGCAGTACTTC | TRBJ2-7 | - | - | TRBV5-6
CASSLEVGLAGKLFF | TGTGCCAGCAGCTTAGAAGTAGGGCTAGCGGGGAAACTGTTTTTT | TRBJ2-2 | TRBD2 | many | TRBV7-2
CASSLSGGAINEQFF | TGTGCCAGCAGCCTTAGCGGGGGGGCTATCAATGAGCAGTTCTTC | TRBJ2-1 | TRBD2 | few | TRBV2
CASSPRTSGGPNTGELFF | TGTGCCAGCAGCCCCCGGACTAGCGGGGGCCCTAACACCGGGGAGCTGTTTTTT | TRBJ2-2 | TRBD2 | few | TRBV7-2
CASSFQGQGRETQYF | TGTGCCAGCAGCTTCCAAGGACAGGGCAGGGAGACCCAGTACTTC | TRBJ2-5 | TRBD1 | - | TRBV7-6
CASSPIDTSNYGYTF | TGTGCCAGCTCACCGATCGACACGTCTAACTATGGCTACACCTTC | TRBJ1-2 | - | many | TRBV18
CASSLDSGELFF | TGTGCCAGCAGTTTGGACAGTGGGGAGCTGTTTTTT | TRBJ2-2 | - | many | TRBV2
CASKGQIEKLFF | TGCGCCAGCAAGGGACAAATAGAAAAACTGTTTTTT | TRBJ1-4 | - | - | TRBV10-1
CASSLEGLTSSGANVLTF | TGTGCCAGCAGTTTGGAGGGGCTGACCTCCTCTGGGGCCAACGTCCTGACTTTC | TRBJ2-6 | - | - | TRBV28
CASSQDLGTSGLDTQYF | TGCGCCAGCAGCCAAGATCTCGGGACTAGCGGGTTAGATACGCAGTATTTT | TRBJ2-3 | TRBD2 | - | TRBV4-3
CASSIGLAREQFF | TGTGCCAGTAGTATCGGACTAGCTCGGGAGCAGTTCTTC | TRBJ2-1 | TRBD2 | - | TRBV19
CASSIQAGRQETQYF | TGTGCCAGCAGCATTCAAGCAGGGCGCCAAGAGACCCAGTACTTC | TRBJ2-5 | - | - | TRBV5-6
CASRELESGTSPHEQYF | TGTGCCAGCAGGGAATTGGAATCCGGGACATCTCCCCACGAGCAGTACTTC | TRBJ2-7 | - | - | TRBV6-1
CASSLGDRPDTQYF | TGTGCCAGCAGCTTAGGGGACAGGCCAGATACGCAGTATTTT | TRBJ2-3 | TRBD1 | many | TRBV7-9
CASSPGTAGANVLTF | TGTGCCAGCAGTCCCGGGACAGCTGGGGCCAACGTCCTGACTTTC | TRBJ2-6 | TRBD1 | many | TRBV28
CASREPGTGDYGYTF | TGTGCCAGCAGAGAACCCGGGACAGGGGACTATGGCTACACCTTC | TRBJ1-2 | TRBD1 | - | TRBV6-5
CASSPDRALSNQPQHF | TGTGCCAGCTCTCCGGACAGGGCTTTAAGCAATCAGCCCCAGCATTTT | TRBJ1-5 | TRBD1 | - | TRBV18
CASSRGLAGKVGYEQYF | TGTGCCAGCAGCCGGGGACTAGCGGGCAAGGTGGGCTACGAGCAGTACTTC | TRBJ2-7 | TRBD2 | - | TRBV9
CASSFAGLNYGYTF | TGTGCCAGCAGCTTCGCAGGGCTTAACTATGGCTACACCTTC | TRBJ1-2 | - | few | TRBV5-4
CASSFRDTGEQYF | TGCGCCAGCAGCTTCCGGGACACGGGGGAGCAGTACTTC | TRBJ2-7 | - | many | TRBV5-1
CAWRDRGYNSPLHF | TGTGCCTGGAGAGACAGGGGCTATAATTCACCCCTCCACTTT | TRBJ1-6 | TRBD1 | many | TRBV30
CASSPDRLDTGELFF | TGCGCCAGCAGCCCGGACAGGTTGGACACCGGGGAGCTGTTTTTT | TRBJ2-2 | TRBD1 | few | TRBV5-1
CASSPLTSGGLRETQYF | TGTGCCAGCAGCCCGTTAACTAGCGGGGGACTTCGCGAGACCCAGTACTTC | TRBJ2-5 | TRBD2 | few | TRBV4-2
CASKAISGTENQPQHF | TGTGCCAGCAAGGCCATCTCCGGGACAGAAAATCAGCCCCAGCATTTT | TRBJ1-5 | TRBD1 | many | TRBV28
CASSPRQGIGSGANVLTF | TGTGCCAGCAGCCCGCGACAGGGCATCGGTTCTGGGGCCAACGTCCTGACTTTC | TRBJ2-6 | TRBD1 | - | TRBV11-3
CASSRPRGPQNEQFF | TGCGCCAGCAGCCGCCCGCGGGGGCCCCAGAATGAGCAGTTCTTC | TRBJ2-1 | - | few | TRBV4-1
CASSFTGTGEGSPLHF | TGCGCCAGCAGCTTTACAGGGACCGGGGAGGGATCACCCCTCCACTTT | TRBJ1-6 | - | - | TRBV5-1
CASSPDSYGYTF | TGTGCCAGCAGTCCCGACAGCTATGGCTACACCTTC | TRBJ1-2 | - | few | TRBV6-5
CASSLRGRGYGYTF | TGTGCCAGCAGTTTAAGAGGCAGGGGGTATGGCTACACCTTC | TRBJ1-2 | TRBD1 | - | TRBV27
CASSYPRAQGGPPLHF | TGTGCCAGCAGTTATCCCAGGGCCCAGGGAGGGCCACCCCTCCACTTT | TRBJ1-6 | - | - | TRBV6-6
CAISDAGSSGNTIYF | TGTGCCATCAGTGATGCGGGATCCTCTGGAAACACCATATATTTT | TRBJ1-3 | - | few | TRBV10-3
CSASGTGHYEQYF | TGCAGCGCATCCGGGACAGGTCACTACGAGCAGTACTTC | TRBJ2-7 | TRBD1 | few | TRBV29-1